This T cell receptor beta chain is drawn from a study of shared clonotypes between healthy human individuals. Here immunoSEQ multiplex PCR was the method, and the copy in TCRdb shows in-frame clones only, minus some. The sample has a few million clones; 85% to 95% are singletons. The CDR3 runs to 17 residues. A word on this clone: What it recognizes is unknown.

Study-level points and caveats: Naive subsets generally exceeded memory subsets in estimated richness. Among donors, sharing of clonotypes was expected to be affected by sequencing depth.

This rearrangement joins TRBV21-1 to TRBJ2-1. TRBV21-1 is described as a pseudogene. The receptor was derived from a man younger than 35 in good health. Some clones in this sample may be carry-over from other donors' samples. Sequenced input: naive CD4+ T cells from PBMCs. The subset denotes: CD45RA+ positively selected. The CDR3 spells CASTISRRGARCNEQFF. CDR3 DNA: TGTGCCAGCACCATATCCCGACGCGGAGCCAGGTGCAATGAGCAGTTCTTC.